The clone carrying this T cell receptor (beta chain) was counted only a few times. The antigen is unknown. It was 5'RACE with constant-segment primers that produced the TCR alpha and TCR beta cDNA libraries, which carried sample barcodes and UMIs. TCRdb re-called the 5' RACE reads through MiXCR, storing one row per CDR3 protein. The sample carries roughly 340,000 distinct CDR3 sequences, around a sixth recorded once. With 4 bases removed from V and 2 bases from J, the gap between germline ends came to 12 bases. CDR3 size: 14 residues. Looked up from germline, CDR1 is SGHRS and CDR2 is YFSETQ. This record belongs to a study of T-cell memory formation after mild COVID-19. Overall study results and limits: Clones shrinking from day 15 to 85 showed even CD4/CD8 mixes; later expanders tilted CD4+. What remained unconfirmed was the SARS-CoV-2 specificity of second-wave clones peaking on day 37.

The sequencing sample was made of PBMCs or a T cell subset sorted from them (not recorded which). The sequence was obtained from a man aged 18-30 years who had mild COVID-19 (a few samples of this study predate the infection). Cell type and time point are not known. The chain is built from TRBV5-1 and TRBJ1-1; D gene unclear. CDR3 in amino acids: CASSPPWGNTEAFF. The CDR3 DNA follows: TGCGCCAGCAGCCCTCCCTGGGGTAACACTGAAGCTTTCTTT.